These 11 T cell receptor beta chains share one sample of origin, sequenced in a study of identical twins. Each CDR3 protein is one row after TCRdb ran MiXCR on the 5' RACE reads. The table shows about 240,000 distinct CDR3 sequences, with over 9.5% occurring only once. Sequencing was performed on memory T cells sorted from blood. These receptors came from a man in his fifties or sixties in good health.

This sequence joins TRBV2 and TRBJ1-1; D is ambiguous. The ends were cut back, 3 bases at V and 1 base at J, with 9 bases in the middle. Germline V gives CDR1 SNHLY, CDR2 FYNNEI. The CDR3 extends over 14 amino acids. The DNA of the CDR3 is TGTGCCAGCAGTGACGCCGGGTCGAACACTGAAGCTTTCTTT. This gives the protein CASSDAGSNTEAFF.

This clonotype was picked up many times. V is TRBV11-2 and J is TRBJ2-7; the match to TRBD1 covers 7 bases. The V and J ends lost 3 bases and 0 bases, in that order; junction bases with no gene match: 8. Germline loops: CDR1 SGHAT, CDR2 FQNNGV. The CDR3 spans 16 residues. Here the CDR3 reads CASSFGTGAGSYEQYF. The CDR3 region has the DNA TGTGCCAGCAGCTTCGGTACAGGGGCGGGCTCCTACGAGCAGTACTTC.

This clonotype was observed many times. This chain connects TRBV29-1 to TRBJ2-1, with 10 positions matching TRBD1. This CDR3 has 16 residues. Germline trimming cut 4 bases from V and 5 bases from J; bases unmatched to any gene: 11. Germline CDR1 is SQVTM and CDR2 is ANQGSEA. The CDR3 DNA sequence: TGCAGCGTTGCGATCGGAGGACAGGGGGATAACAATGAGCAGTTCTTC. The encoded protein is CSVAIGGQGDNNEQFF.

There are many counts of this clonotype. The V and J genes are TRBV29-1 and TRBJ1-2, with D possibly being TRBD1 (5 bases). Germline V CDR1 and CDR2: SQVTM, ANQGSEA. V gave up 6 bases and J gave up 2 bases, with 10 bases separating them. This CDR3 is built from 12 residues. The CDR3 here is CSVGGRNYGYTF. In nucleotides, the CDR3 is TGCAGCGTGGGGGGACGGAACTATGGCTACACCTTC.

This clonotype was seen ten or more times. The chain recombines TRBV20-1 with TRBJ2-5; D unresolved. V lost 2 bases and J 2 bases, leaving 21 bases between the germline ends. CDR3 length: 17 residues. Germline assignment: CDR1 DFQATT and CDR2 SNEGSKA (reference sequence). This CDR3 reads CSARSPAHFEEQETQYF. The DNA for the CDR3 is TGCAGTGCTAGATCCCCGGCCCACTTTGAGGAGCAAGAGACCCAGTACTTC.

CDR3 sequence reads: CASKYVAGAYNEQFF. The CDR3 DNA reads as TGTGCCAGCAAGTACGTGGCGGGGGCGTACAATGAGCAGTTCTTC. The chain joins TRBV6-1 to TRBJ2-1; the D gene is possibly TRBD2 (7 bases). This CDR3 region has 15 residues. From germline, CDR1 is MNHNS and CDR2 SASEGT. V was shortened by 7 bases and J by 4 bases, with 17 bases between the two germline ends.

V and J are TRBV4-3 and TRBJ2-1; a possible D gene is TRBD2 (6 bases). The germline CDR1 and CDR2 sequences are LGHNA and YSLEER. CDR3 size: 17 residues. V was cut by 0 bases and J by 1 base, with 13 bases left in between. CDR3 in DNA: TGCGCCAGCAGCCAAGATCTCGGGGGAGAATCCTACAATGAGCAGTTCTTC. Translated: CASSQDLGGESYNEQFF.

The J gene is TRBJ2-1, the V gene TRBV4-3; 7 positions agree with TRBD2. The CDR3 extends over 17 amino acids. CDR1 is LGHNA and CDR2 is YSLEER in the germline V gene. The junction had 6 bases not matched to a gene; V was cut back by 1 base and J by 0 bases. CDR3 protein: CASSQVGGGVSYNEQFF. CDR3 DNA sequence: TGCGCCAGCAGCCAAGTTGGTGGGGGGGTCTCCTACAATGAGCAGTTCTTC.

This clonotype was counted only a few times. V usage is TRBV7-2 and J usage is TRBJ1-2; 9 bases align to TRBD1. The V segment lost 5 bases and the J segment 2 bases; nucleotides outside the gene matches: 6. Germline V lookup: CDR1 SGHTA, CDR2 FQGNSA. The CDR3 consists of 15 residues. CDR3 DNA sequence: TGTGCCAGCAGCCCTGGGACAGGGTACAACTATGGCTACACCTTC. This encodes CASSPGTGYNYGYTF.

The sample holds many counts of this clonotype. The CDR3 here is CATSDLGPGSHRHEQYF. The CDR3 DNA reads as TGTGCCACCAGTGATTTGGGCCCGGGTTCGCACCGCCACGAGCAGTACTTC. The V and J genes are TRBV24-1 and TRBJ2-7; no clear D. Trimming cost V 0 bases and J 5 bases, with 19 bases left between them. Per germline, CDR1 KGHDR and CDR2 SFDVKD. The CDR3 is made up of 17 amino acids.

This clonotype came up a few times. The DNA of the CDR3 is TGCAGTGCTTCCAGAACTAGCGGGAGGGCCTCAGATACGCAGTATTTT. Protein sequence: CSASRTSGRASDTQYF. The gene calls are TRBV20-1 and TRBJ2-3, with 13 bases fitting TRBD2. Germline CDR1 reads DFQATT; CDR2 reads SNEGSKA (reference sequence). This CDR3 has 16 amino acids. Germline trimming cut 5 bases from V and 4 bases from J; bases unmatched to any gene: 9.